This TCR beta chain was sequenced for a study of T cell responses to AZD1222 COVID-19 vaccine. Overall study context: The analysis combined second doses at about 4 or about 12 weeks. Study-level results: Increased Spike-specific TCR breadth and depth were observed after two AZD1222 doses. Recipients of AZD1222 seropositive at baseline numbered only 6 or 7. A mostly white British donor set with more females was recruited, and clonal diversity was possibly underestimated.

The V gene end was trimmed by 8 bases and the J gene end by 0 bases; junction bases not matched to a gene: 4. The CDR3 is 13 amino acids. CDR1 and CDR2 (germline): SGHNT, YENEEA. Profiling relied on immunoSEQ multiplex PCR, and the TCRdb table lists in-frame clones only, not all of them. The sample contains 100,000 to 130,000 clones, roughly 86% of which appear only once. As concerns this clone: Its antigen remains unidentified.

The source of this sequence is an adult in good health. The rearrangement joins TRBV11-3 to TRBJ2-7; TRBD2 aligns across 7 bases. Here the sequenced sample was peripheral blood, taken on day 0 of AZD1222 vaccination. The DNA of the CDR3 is TGTGCCAGCGCGGCGGGGGACTCCTACGAGCAGTACTTC. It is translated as CASAAGDSYEQYF. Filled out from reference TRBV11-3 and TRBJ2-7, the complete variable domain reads EAGVVQSPRYKIIEKKQPVAFWCNPISGHNTLYWYLQNLGQGPELLIRYENEEAVDDSQLPKDRFSAERLKGVDSTLKIQPAELGDSAVYLCASAAGDSYEQYFGPGTRLTVT.